The entry that follows covers one TCR beta chain sequence. Participants were aged about 18 to 89 years from about 25 US areas. Donors of Cohort 3 who recovered were those that had two negative PCRs, clearance, or symptom resolution. The sample originates from a study of blood T cell repertoires in COVID-19. Study information: Spain, Italy and the United States supplied samples that represented acute and convalescent COVID-19.

The CDR3 is made up of 15 amino acids. The V gene's germline CDR1 is SGHRS and CDR2 YFSETQ. V was trimmed by 4 bases and J by 8 bases, leaving 16 bases between them. The method was immunoSEQ multiplex PCR; TCRdb's version includes in-frame clones alone and lacks a portion of them. The repertoire includes hundreds of thousands of clones, 80% to 90% of them detected once, and 8.8% sits in the top ten. This TCR derives from a man aged 40-49 years who had recovered from COVID-19. Source material: PBMCs or T cells enriched from blood (not recorded which). This chain uses TRBV5-1 with TRBJ1-6, with D uncertain. The CDR3, as DNA: TGCGCCAGCAGCCCCGGGTGGGAGAAGGATTCACCCCTCCACTTT. Encoded protein: CASSPGWEKDSPLHF.